The 9 T cell receptor beta chains presented below share a single source sample, sequenced in a study of control samples from healthy donors and cancer patients. The data were produced by immunoSEQ multiplex PCR, yet TCRdb's version contains in-frame clones alone and is incomplete. This table has 30,000 or so clones, approximately 93% appearing once. Specimen: blood. These receptors were obtained from a man aged 55 to 70 in good health.

The chain carries TRBV4-3 and TRBJ1-5, with TRBD1 matching 9 bases. Germline CDR1 is LGHNA and CDR2 is YSLEER. The length of the CDR3 is 18 residues. After removal of 0 bases from V and 7 bases from J, the junction contained 13 bases not matched to a gene. CDR3 region: CASSQEFTGTGNWQPQHF. The CDR3 nucleotides read TGCGCCAGCAGCCAAGAATTCACCGGGACAGGGAACTGGCAGCCCCAGCATTTT.

Turning to this clone: The germline gene is not matched at one end of the junction; a read error may be the cause. The rearrangement links TRBV3-1 (or the pseudogene TRBV3-2) to TRBJ1-2, with a weak D call TRBD1 (6 bases). Germline V gene sequence: CDR1 LGHDT, CDR2 YNNKEL (reference sequence). The CDR3 runs to 13 residues. The CDR3 loop is CASSPQGAGGCTF. CDR3 DNA sequence: TGTGCCAGCAGCCCCCAGGGAGCCGGGGGCTGCACCTTC.

This clone was counted a single time. The V call is TRBV6-5, the J call TRBJ1-6; unclear D gene. Between the trimmed V and J ends, which lost 4 bases and 4 bases, there was a span of 8 bases. The CDR3 is made up of 14 amino acids. Germline assignment: CDR1 MNHEY and CDR2 SVGAGI. This CDR3 is CASSWTEYNSPLHF. In DNA form, the CDR3 reads TGTGCCAGCAGTTGGACGGAATATAATTCACCCCTCCACTTT.

This clone was seen only once. V is TRBV10-3 and J is TRBJ1-2, with TRBD1 matching over 7 bases. CDR3 length equals 14 residues. J gave up 0 bases and V 6 bases, and 4 bases lay outside the gene matches. The germline gives CDR1 ENHRY, CDR2 SYGVKD. CDR3 loop: CAIRRQGANYGYTF. The CDR3 DNA is TGTGCCATCAGAAGACAGGGAGCTAACTATGGCTACACCTTC.

The chain couples TRBV27 to TRBJ1-6; D not resolved. The V gene lost 0 bases and the J gene lost 0 bases, with 12 bases spanning the gap. The CDR3 totals 18 residues. The germline V gene has CDR1 MNHEY and CDR2 SMNVEV (reference sequence). The CDR3 DNA follows: TGTGCCAGCAGTTTATCCCCTCGTGTGAGCTCCTATAATTCACCCCTCCACTTT. Translation: CASSLSPRVSSYNSPLHF.

The V and J genes are TRBV7-6 and TRBJ2-1, with TRBD2 matching over 14 bases. CDR1 and CDR2 from the germline V gene are SGHVS and FNYEAQ. V shed 2 bases and J 5 bases; nucleotides not matched to a gene: 8. The CDR3 loop spans 18 amino acids. This chain's CDR3 is CASSLNPGTSGGHNEQFF. The CDR3 DNA sequence: TGTGCCAGCAGCTTAAACCCCGGGACTAGCGGGGGACACAATGAGCAGTTCTTC.

The chain combines TRBV3-1 (or the pseudogene TRBV3-2) with TRBJ1-4; no definite D call. This CDR3 has 12 amino acids. In germline, CDR1 is LGHDT, CDR2 YNNKEL (reference sequence). Trimming took off 7 bases at V and 6 bases at J, with 9 bases between the two ends. Written as DNA, the CDR3 is TGTGCCAGCAAAGGGCCCCATGAAAAACTGTTTTTT. This translates into CASKGPHEKLFF.

This clone was seen only once. The chain uses TRBV19 and TRBJ1-2; D ambiguous. The CDR3 is made up of 13 amino acids. Between the trimmed V and J ends, which lost 6 bases and 3 bases, there was a span of 11 bases. Germline V gives CDR1 LNHDA, CDR2 SQIVND (reference sequence). CDR3 in amino acids: CASSPAGDYGYTF. DNA of the CDR3: TGTGCCAGTAGCCCAGCTGGAGACTATGGCTACACCTTC.

This sequence joins TRBV9 and TRBJ1-1; D is uncertain. CDR1 is SGDLS and CDR2 is YYNGEE in the germline V gene. Trimming removed 0 bases from V and 0 bases from J, with 9 bases in between. The CDR3 has 15 residues. The DNA of the CDR3 is TGTGCCAGCAGCGTAGCTCTGGGGATGAACACTGAAGCTTTCTTT. It translates to CASSVALGMNTEAFF.